These 8 T cell receptor beta chains originate from one sample sequenced in a study of blood T cell repertoires in COVID-19 (TCRdb year 2020). Library generation was performed with the immunoSEQ multiplex PCR assay. The immuneACCESS repertoire file appears here via TCRdb, limited to in-frame rearrangements. These files lack a portion of the clones; in checked studies, under half of the deficit traces to unresolved V genes, and the cause of the others is not known. The sample profile shows around 170,000 clones; more than 70% of them were found once. Of the sample, roughly 9.1% is held by the ten largest clones. The sequenced sample consisted of PBMCs or T cells enriched from blood (not recorded which). The receptors were gathered from a woman in her 30s who had recovered from COVID-19.

This sequence joins TRBV11-2 and TRBJ2-1; 12 positions agree with TRBD2. CDR1 and CDR2 (germline): SGHAT, FQNNGV. After removal of 5 bases from V and 6 bases from J, the junction contained 8 bases not matched to a gene. The CDR3 sequence is 16 residues long. The CDR3, as DNA: TGTGCCAGCAGCCCGGGGACTAGCGGGTCATTCAATGAGCAGTTCTTC. Its translation: CASSPGTSGSFNEQFF.

This chain joins TRBV5-1 and TRBJ1-2, with 7 bases matching TRBD1. Germline lookup yields CDR1 SGHRS and CDR2 YFSETQ. The CDR3 runs 14 residues. The J segment lost 2 bases and the V segment lost 4 bases, leaving 5 bases of the junction unmatched. The CDR3 DNA is TGCGCCAGCAGCCCGTCGGGACAGAACTATGGCTACACCTTC. Protein: CASSPSGQNYGYTF. Together with reference TRBV5-1 and TRBJ1-2, the CDR3 gives the full variable domain: KAGVTQTPRYLIKTRGQQVTLSCSPISGHRSVSWYQQTPGQGLQFLFEYFSETQRNKGNFPGRFSGRQFSNSRSEMNVSTLELGDSALYLCASSPSGQNYGYTFGSGTRLTVV.

The chain joins TRBV9 to TRBJ1-1, with D possibly being TRBD1 (6 bases). In germline, CDR1 is SGDLS, CDR2 YYNGEE. The CDR3 is 15 residues long. V lost 1 base, J lost 3 bases, and 13 bases lay in between. This CDR3 reads CASSVSGGRYTEAFF. In DNA form, the CDR3 reads TGTGCCAGCAGCGTATCGGGGGGGCGGTACACTGAAGCTTTCTTT.

The chain combines TRBV28 with TRBJ1-5, with TRBD1 identical over 10 bases. The J segment lost 6 bases and the V segment lost 4 bases, leaving 6 bases of the junction unmatched. The CDR3 length is 15 residues. Per the germline V gene, CDR1 is MDHEN and CDR2 is SYDVKM. CDR3 DNA: TGTGCCAGCAGTTACGCGGACAGGGGGTTTCAGCCCCAGCATTTT. Amino acid sequence: CASSYADRGFQPQHF.

This clone was seen many times. The chain combines TRBV15 with TRBJ1-3, with 9 nucleotides matching TRBD1. Germline CDR1 is LNHNV and CDR2 is YYDKDF (reference sequence). This CDR3 is 17 amino acids long. Trimming cost V 4 bases and J 0 bases; bases outside gene matches: 7. CDR3 amino acids: CATSNRDRAFSGNTIYF. Written as DNA, the CDR3 is TGTGCCACCAGCAACCGGGACAGGGCCTTCTCTGGAAACACCATATATTTT.

V and J are TRBV7-9 and TRBJ1-1; D perhaps matches TRBD1 (5 bases). Germline assignment: CDR1 SEHNR and CDR2 FQNEAQ (reference sequence). V was trimmed by 7 bases and J by 5 bases, leaving 14 bases between them. CDR3 length: 13 residues. This CDR3 is CASILREGTEAFF. In DNA, the CDR3 is TGTGCCAGCATCCTCAGGGAGGGGACTGAAGCTTTCTTT.

The chain has TRBV28 and TRBJ2-3, with TRBD1 matching 8 bases. The germline gives CDR1 MDHEN, CDR2 SYDVKM. The CDR3 is made up of 16 amino acids. J was trimmed by 4 bases and V by 3 bases; bases with no gene match: 9. DNA of the CDR3: TGTGCCAGCAGTTTCTCTCTCCCACAGGGGGCAGATACGCAGTATTTT. Amino acids: CASSFSLPQGADTQYF.

The V and J genes are TRBV7-2 and TRBJ2-7, with 10 nucleotides matching TRBD2. Trimming at V came to 5 bases and at J to 5 bases, leaving 9 bases not matched to a gene. The germline CDR1 and CDR2 sequences are SGHTA and FQGNSA. The CDR3 is 15 amino acids. The chain's CDR3 is CASSQLGLAVDEQYF. The DNA of the CDR3 is TGTGCCAGCAGCCAACTCGGACTAGCGGTCGACGAGCAGTACTTC.